The clone carrying this T cell receptor (beta chain) showed up just once. The data were obtained in a study of T cell responses to AZD1222 COVID-19 vaccine. CDR1 is SQVTM, CDR2 ANQGSEA, per germline. The CDR3 totals 13 residues. The V and J ends lost 7 bases and 9 bases, in that order; junction bases with no gene match: 15. Here immunoSEQ multiplex PCR was the method, and the copy in TCRdb shows in-frame clones only, minus some. The sample includes 120,000 to 150,000 clones, around nine tenths of them seen just once. The chain joins TRBV29-1 to TRBJ2-7; TRBD1 matches at 7 bases. The source is an adult who received the AZD1222 COVID-19 vaccine. Here the sequenced sample was peripheral blood, taken 28 days after the second AZD1222 dose. CDR3: CSAASTGFTGQYF. For the CDR3, the DNA is TGCAGCGCTGCTTCGACAGGGTTTACAGGGCAGTACTTC.